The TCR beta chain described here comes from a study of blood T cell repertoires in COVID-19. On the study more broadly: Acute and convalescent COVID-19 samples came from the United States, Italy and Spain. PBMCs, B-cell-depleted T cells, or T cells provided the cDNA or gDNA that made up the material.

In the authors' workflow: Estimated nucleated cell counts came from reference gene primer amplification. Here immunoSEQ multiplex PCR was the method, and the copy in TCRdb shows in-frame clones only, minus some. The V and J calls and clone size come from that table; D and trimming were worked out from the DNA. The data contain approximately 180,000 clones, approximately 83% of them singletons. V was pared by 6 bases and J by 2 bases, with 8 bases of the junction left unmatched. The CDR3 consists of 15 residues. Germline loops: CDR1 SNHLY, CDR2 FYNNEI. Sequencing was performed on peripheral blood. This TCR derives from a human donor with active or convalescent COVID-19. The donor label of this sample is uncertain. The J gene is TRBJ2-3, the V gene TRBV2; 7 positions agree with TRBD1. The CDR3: CASSLEQGPTDTQYF. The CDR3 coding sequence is TGTGCCAGCAGCCTTGAACAGGGGCCCACAGATACGCAGTATTTT.